The 26 T cell receptor beta chains in this list originate from one sample, sequenced in a study of tumor-infiltrating lymphocytes in localized non-small cell lung cancer. Assay used: immunoSEQ multiplex PCR; TCRdb lists only in-frame clones, some missing. Here the sample spans thousands of clones, roughly four fifths being singletons. The source material was uninvolved lung tissue not adjacent to the tumor. The origin of the receptors is a human donor with non-small cell lung cancer.

The rearrangement joins TRBV5-6 to TRBJ2-7; D gene uncertain. The V end lost 3 bases, the J end lost 0 bases, and 1 base lay between the germline ends. The CDR3 runs to 11 residues. Germline CDR1 SGHDT, CDR2 YYEEEE. CDR3 in DNA: TGTGCCAGCAGCTACTCCTACGAGCAGTACTTC. Residues: CASSYSYEQYF.

This chain links TRBV7-8 with TRBJ1-1; D possibly corresponds to TRBD1 (5 bases). Trimming left V 1 base short and J 5 bases short, with 14 bases between. The CDR3 runs 15 residues. CDR1 SGHVS and CDR2 FQNEAQ come from the germline V gene. In DNA, the CDR3 is TGTGCCAGCAGCTTAGTTTCCCCAGGGATGACTGAAGCTTTCTTT. Protein: CASSLVSPGMTEAFF.

This clone was detected a few times. This chain links TRBV2 with TRBJ2-5; 14 bases map to TRBD2. CDR3 length: 16 amino acids. Germline CDR1 SNHLY, CDR2 FYNNEI. V trimming: 11 bases; J trimming: 1 base; junction bases outside the gene matches: 9. CDR3 sequence: CAGRTSGGLIQETQYF. The CDR3 bases are TGTGCCGGTAGGACTAGCGGGGGGCTTATCCAAGAGACCCAGTACTTC.

The chain combines TRBV10-2 with TRBJ2-7; D call uncertain. Trimming took off 7 bases at V and 4 bases at J, with 14 bases between the two ends. The V gene's germline CDR1 is WSHSY and CDR2 SAAADI. The CDR3 spans 13 residues. The CDR3 bases are TGCGCCAGCACGGACCCCGGTTTTTACGAGCAGTACTTC. It yields the protein CASTDPGFYEQYF.

The gene calls are TRBV28 and TRBJ1-2; 7 bases match TRBD1. The junction had 7 bases not matched to a gene; V was cut back by 5 bases and J by 4 bases. CDR3 length equals 14 residues. The germline gives CDR1 MDHEN, CDR2 SYDVKM. In DNA form, the CDR3 reads TGTGCCAGCAGTCCATCCGGGACAGCCTATGGCTACACCTTC. The encoded protein is CASSPSGTAYGYTF.

This clone is medium-sized (0.01 to 0.1%) within its sample. The chain couples TRBV19 to TRBJ2-6; 8 nucleotides align to TRBD1. With V trimmed by 9 bases and J by 2 bases, 0 bases remained unmatched. This CDR3 comprises 13 residues. Germline V gene lookup returns CDR1 LNHDA and CDR2 SQIVND (reference sequence). For the CDR3, the DNA is TGTGCCAGGACAGGGGCTGGGGCCAACGTCCTGACTTTC. This sequence encodes CARTGAGANVLTF. Variable domain in full (rest from reference TRBV19 and TRBJ2-6): DGGITQSPKYLFRKEGQNVTLSCEQNLNHDAMYWYRQDPGQGLRLIYYSQIVNDFQKGDIAEGYSVSREKKESFPLTVTSAQKNPTAFYLCARTGAGANVLTFGAGSRLTVL.

The J gene is TRBJ2-3, the V gene TRBV6-4, with D perhaps TRBD2 (6 bases). V was trimmed by 3 bases and J by 0 bases, leaving 7 bases between them. Germline V gene data show CDR1 as MRHNA and CDR2 as SNTAGT. CDR3 length equals 14 residues. CDR3 DNA: TGTGCCAGCAGTGAGGGGGGTAGCACAGATACGCAGTATTTT. Its protein product is CASSEGGSTDTQYF.

V is TRBV6-6 and J is TRBJ2-1; D is perhaps TRBD2 (6 bases). The length of the CDR3 is 15 residues. CDR1 is MNHNY and CDR2 is SVGAGI in the germline V gene (reference sequence). V was cut by 6 bases and J by 8 bases, with 20 bases left in between. The DNA of the CDR3 is TGTGCCAGCAGCCCCGGCCTAGCGTTAAGGGATGAGCAGTTCTTC. This translates into CASSPGLALRDEQFF.

The chain has TRBV7-2 and TRBJ2-7, with no clear D. CDR3 length: 15 amino acids. Per germline, CDR1 SGHTA and CDR2 FQGNSA. The ends were cut back, 1 base at V and 3 bases at J, with 13 bases in the middle. The CDR3 DNA reads as TGTGCCAGCAGCTTAGGGGCAGCCAACTACTACGAGCAGTACTTC. Protein: CASSLGAANYYEQYF.

A word on this clone: This sample also contains other DNA sequences that code for the same CDR3. V is TRBV5-1 and J is TRBJ1-2; 8 bases map to TRBD1. Germline V CDR1 and CDR2: SGHRS, YFSETQ. The CDR3 sequence is 12 residues long. Trimming cost V 4 bases and J 8 bases; bases outside gene matches: 4. The CDR3 sequence: CASSPDREGYTF. In DNA form, the CDR3 reads TGCGCCAGCAGCCCGGACAGGGAAGGCTACACCTTC.

This clone was seen just once. The chain uses TRBV7-9 and TRBJ1-1, with a possible D match to TRBD1 (5 bases). Germline V gene data show CDR1 as SEHNR and CDR2 as FQNEAQ (reference sequence). This CDR3 is 13 amino acids long. Trimming cost V 5 bases and J 1 base, with 8 bases left between them. CDR3 protein: CASSPGPNTEAFF. The CDR3 DNA is TGTGCCAGCAGCCCGGGACCGAACACTGAAGCTTTCTTT.

The chain couples TRBV6-5 to TRBJ2-5; the match to TRBD1 covers 12 bases. The CDR3 covers 15 residues. Trimming took 8 bases from V and 5 from J; bases not matched to a gene: 9. Germline V gives CDR1 MNHEY, CDR2 SVGAGI. CDR3 in amino acids: CASGPGQGALETQYF. For the CDR3, the DNA is TGTGCCAGCGGTCCGGGACAGGGGGCGTTGGAGACCCAGTACTTC.

This clone turned up a few times. The chain has TRBV28 and TRBJ1-1; D unclear. Trimming stripped 8 bases from V and 1 base from J, with 11 bases between. The CDR3 covers 13 residues. From germline, CDR1 is MDHEN and CDR2 SYDVKM. This CDR3 reads CASQRSRNTEAFF. Here the CDR3 DNA reads TGTGCCAGCCAAAGATCCAGGAACACTGAAGCTTTCTTT.

This rearrangement joins TRBV6-5 to TRBJ1-5; D unclear. Germline V CDR1 and CDR2: MNHEY, SVGAGI. There are 13 residues in the CDR3. With 10 bases removed from V and 0 bases from J, the gap between germline ends came to 10 bases. The CDR3 bases are TGTGCCACAGGCCTGGATAGCAATCAGCCCCAGCATTTT. Translation: CATGLDSNQPQHF.

The chain joins TRBV28 to TRBJ1-1, with TRBD1 identical over 7 bases. CDR3 size: 11 residues. The V segment lost 6 bases and the J segment 5 bases; nucleotides outside the gene matches: 0. Per germline, CDR1 MDHEN and CDR2 SYDVKM. CDR3 sequence (DNA): TGTGCCAGCAGACAGGGGACTGAAGCTTTCTTT. Its translation is CASRQGTEAFF.

This sequence joins TRBV2 and TRBJ2-6; no definite D call. Per the germline V gene, CDR1 is SNHLY and CDR2 is FYNNEI. Between the trimmed V and J ends, which lost 3 bases and 4 bases, there was a span of 7 bases. The length of the CDR3 is 14 residues. The CDR3 DNA reads as TGTGCCAGCAGTGAGCAGAGCGGGGCCAACGTCCTGACTTTC. This sequence encodes CASSEQSGANVLTF.

In nucleotides, the CDR3 is TGCGCCAGCACACGGACTAGTTCAGTCCCGGGCGAGCAGTACTTC. This encodes CASTRTSSVPGEQYF. This rearrangement joins TRBV5-1 to TRBJ2-7; 7 bases align to TRBD2. The CDR3 contains 15 residues. With 6 bases clipped from V and 6 bases from J, the junction kept 15 bases outside the gene matches. Germline-derived CDR1 and CDR2 are SGHRS and YFSETQ.

This chain joins TRBV10-3 and TRBJ2-7, with D perhaps TRBD2 (6 bases). Germline lookup yields CDR1 ENHRY and CDR2 SYGVKD. The V end lost 10 bases, the J end lost 6 bases, and 13 bases lay between the germline ends. CDR3 length equals 11 residues. The CDR3 nucleotides read TGTGCCACCAAATGGGAGGCCGAGCAGTACTTC. It codes for CATKWEAEQYF.

The CDR3 nucleotides read TGTGCCTGGGGGACAGAATCACCCCTCCACTTT. Its protein is CAWGTESPLHF. V is TRBV30 and J is TRBJ1-6, with TRBD1 identical over 7 bases. The V gene's germline CDR1 is GTSNPN and CDR2 SVGIG (reference sequence). The CDR3 totals 11 residues. With V trimmed by 5 bases and J by 10 bases, 2 bases remained unmatched.

The chain is built from TRBV19 and TRBJ2-7; 11 bases line up with TRBD1. Losses at the gene ends were 2 bases for V and 5 bases for J; bases not matched to a gene: 8. Germline V CDR1 and CDR2: LNHDA, SQIVND (reference sequence). This CDR3 has 16 residues. CDR3: CASSIWGQGGENEQYF. The DNA of the CDR3 is TGTGCCAGTAGTATATGGGGACAGGGGGGCGAAAACGAGCAGTACTTC. The whole variable domain, remainder taken from reference TRBV19 and TRBJ2-7, is DGGITQSPKYLFRKEGQNVTLSCEQNLNHDAMYWYRQDPGQGLRLIYYSQIVNDFQKGDIAEGYSVSREKKESFPLTVTSAQKNPTAFYLCASSIWGQGGENEQYFGPGTRLTVT.

Within the sample, this clone is medium-sized. The chain joins TRBV11-3 to TRBJ2-1; perhaps D is TRBD1 or TRBD2 (5 bases each). The V end was cut by 4 bases, the J end by 0 bases, with 10 bases between. Germline V gene lookup returns CDR1 SGHNT and CDR2 YENEEA. This CDR3 comprises 15 residues. The CDR3 here is CASSSRDGSYNEQFF. The CDR3, as DNA: TGTGCCAGCAGCTCCCGGGACGGCTCCTACAATGAGCAGTTCTTC.

The rearrangement joins TRBV2 to TRBJ1-1; D is uncertain. Germline CDR1 SNHLY, CDR2 FYNNEI. V gave up 6 bases and J gave up 1 base, with 9 bases separating them. The CDR3 runs to 13 residues. Written as DNA, the CDR3 is TGTGCCAGCAGCCGCTTCAGGAACACTGAAGCTTTCTTT. It specifies CASSRFRNTEAFF.

The rearrangement uses TRBV27 and TRBJ2-7; D ambiguous. CDR1 and CDR2 from the germline V gene are MNHEY and SMNVEV (reference sequence). V was pared by 8 bases and J by 0 bases, with 8 bases between. This CDR3 has 12 residues. CDR3 loop: CASPASSYEQYF. CDR3 DNA: TGTGCCAGCCCAGCCAGCTCCTACGAGCAGTACTTC.

With respect to this clone: Sequence at one end of the junction differs from germline and may be a read error. CDR3 region: CASSTPGTGRVGF. In DNA, the CDR3 is TGTGCCAGCAGCACCCCCGGGACAGGAAGGGTGGGCTTC. V is TRBV7-2 and J is TRBJ2-7; TRBD1 matches at 8 bases. The V gene's germline CDR1 is SGHTA and CDR2 FQGNSA. The CDR3 has 13 residues.

The chain employs TRBV20-1 and TRBJ1-1; no reliable D call. Germline assignment: CDR1 DFQATT and CDR2 SNEGSKA (reference sequence). The CDR3 has 10 residues. The V end lost 5 bases, the J end lost 9 bases, and 10 bases lay between the germline ends. CDR3 loop: CSALQSQAFF. CDR3 sequence (DNA): TGCAGTGCTTTACAGTCTCAAGCTTTCTTT.

This chain uses TRBV10-3 with TRBJ2-7, with 9 bases that match TRBD2. CDR1 and CDR2 from the germline V gene are ENHRY and SYGVKD. The CDR3 covers 13 residues. The V gene end was trimmed by 8 bases and the J gene end by 3 bases; junction bases not matched to a gene: 5. CDR3 nucleotides: TGTGCCATCGGGGGGACTAGCATCTACGAGCAGTACTTC. Its protein is CAIGGTSIYEQYF.